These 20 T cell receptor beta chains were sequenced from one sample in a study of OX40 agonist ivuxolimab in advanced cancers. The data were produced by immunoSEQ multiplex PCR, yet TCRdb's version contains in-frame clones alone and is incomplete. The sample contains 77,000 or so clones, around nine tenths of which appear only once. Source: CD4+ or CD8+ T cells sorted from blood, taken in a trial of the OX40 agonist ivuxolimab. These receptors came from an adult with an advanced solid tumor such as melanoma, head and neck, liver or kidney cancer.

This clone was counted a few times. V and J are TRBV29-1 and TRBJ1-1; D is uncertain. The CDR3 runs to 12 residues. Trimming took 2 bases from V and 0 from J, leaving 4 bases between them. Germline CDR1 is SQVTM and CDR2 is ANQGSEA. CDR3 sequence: CSVETLNTEAFF. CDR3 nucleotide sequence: TGCAGCGTTGAAACACTGAACACTGAAGCTTTCTTT.

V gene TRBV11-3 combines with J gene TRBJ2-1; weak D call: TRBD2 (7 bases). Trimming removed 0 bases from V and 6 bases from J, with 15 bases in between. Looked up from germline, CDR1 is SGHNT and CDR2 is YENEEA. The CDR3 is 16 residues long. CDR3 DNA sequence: TGTGCCAGCAGCTTAGATATACTGGGGGGGCCCAATGAGCAGTTCTTC. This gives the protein CASSLDILGGPNEQFF.

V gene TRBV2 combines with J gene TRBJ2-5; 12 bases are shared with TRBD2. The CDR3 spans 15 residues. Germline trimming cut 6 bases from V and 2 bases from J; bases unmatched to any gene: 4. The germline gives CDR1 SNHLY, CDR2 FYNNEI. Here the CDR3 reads CASRGGLAGQETQYF. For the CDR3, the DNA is TGTGCCAGCAGGGGGGGACTAGCGGGTCAAGAGACCCAGTACTTC.

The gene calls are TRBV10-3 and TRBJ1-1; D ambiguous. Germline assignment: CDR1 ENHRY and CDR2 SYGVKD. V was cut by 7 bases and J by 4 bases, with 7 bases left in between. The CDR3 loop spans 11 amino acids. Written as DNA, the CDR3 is TGTGCCATCAAAGGTGGCACTGAAGCTTTCTTT. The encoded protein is CAIKGGTEAFF.

The DNA for the CDR3 is TGTGCCAGCAGTCCTGGGGCGTTGGGGTATGGCTACACCTTC. It yields the protein CASSPGALGYGYTF. This chain uses TRBV6-6 with TRBJ1-2; TRBD1 is a possible D gene (5 bases). The CDR3 is 14 amino acids. Trimming removed 5 bases at V and 5 bases at J, with 15 bases between. The germline CDR1 and CDR2 sequences are MNHNY and SVGAGI (reference sequence).

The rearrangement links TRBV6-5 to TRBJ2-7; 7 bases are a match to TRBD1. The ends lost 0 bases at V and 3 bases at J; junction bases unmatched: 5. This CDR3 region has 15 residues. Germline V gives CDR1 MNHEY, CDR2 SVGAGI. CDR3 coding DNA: TGTGCCAGCAGTTACTCGATAACAGGGGTCTACGAGCAGTACTTC. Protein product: CASSYSITGVYEQYF.

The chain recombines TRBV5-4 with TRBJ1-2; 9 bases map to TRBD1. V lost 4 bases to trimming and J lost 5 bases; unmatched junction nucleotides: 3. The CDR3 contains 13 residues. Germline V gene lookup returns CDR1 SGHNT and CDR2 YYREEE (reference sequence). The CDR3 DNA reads TGTGCCAGCAGCAGCGACAGGGGGTATGGCTACACCTTC. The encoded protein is CASSSDRGYGYTF. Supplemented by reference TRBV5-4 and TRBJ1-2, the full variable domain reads ETGVTQSPTHLIKTRGQQVTLRCSSQSGHNTVSWYQQALGQGPQFIFQYYREEENGRGNFPPRFSGLQFPNYSSELNVNALELDDSALYLCASSSDRGYGYTFGSGTRLTVV.

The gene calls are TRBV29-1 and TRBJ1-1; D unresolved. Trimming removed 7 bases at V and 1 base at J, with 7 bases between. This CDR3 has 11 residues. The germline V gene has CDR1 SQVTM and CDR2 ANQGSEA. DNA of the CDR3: TGCAGCGCCAAACAGAACACTGAAGCTTTCTTT. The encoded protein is CSAKQNTEAFF.

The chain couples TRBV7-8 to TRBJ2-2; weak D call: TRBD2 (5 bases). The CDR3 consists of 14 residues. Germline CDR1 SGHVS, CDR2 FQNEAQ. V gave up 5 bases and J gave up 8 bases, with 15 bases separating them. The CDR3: CASSPSDSGGELFF. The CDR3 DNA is TGTGCCAGCAGCCCCTCGGACTCCGGAGGGGAGCTGTTTTTT. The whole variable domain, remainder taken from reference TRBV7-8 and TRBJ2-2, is GAGVSQSPRYKVAKRGQDVALRCDPISGHVSLFWYQQALGQGPEFLTYFQNEAQLDKSGLPSDRFFAERPEGSVSTLKIQRTQQEDSAVYLCASSPSDSGGELFFGEGSRLTVL.

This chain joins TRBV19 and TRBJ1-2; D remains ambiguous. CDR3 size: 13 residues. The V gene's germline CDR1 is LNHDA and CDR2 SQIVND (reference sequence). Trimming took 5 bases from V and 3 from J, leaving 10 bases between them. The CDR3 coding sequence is TGTGCCAGTAGTTCCGCGGGATACTATGGCTACACCTTC. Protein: CASSSAGYYGYTF.

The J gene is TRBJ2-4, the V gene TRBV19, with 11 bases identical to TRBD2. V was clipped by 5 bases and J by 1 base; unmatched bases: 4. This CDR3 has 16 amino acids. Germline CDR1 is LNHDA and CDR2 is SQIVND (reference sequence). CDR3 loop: CASSRASGGAKNIQYF. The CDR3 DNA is TGTGCCAGTAGTCGGGCTAGCGGGGGGGCCAAAAACATTCAGTACTTC.

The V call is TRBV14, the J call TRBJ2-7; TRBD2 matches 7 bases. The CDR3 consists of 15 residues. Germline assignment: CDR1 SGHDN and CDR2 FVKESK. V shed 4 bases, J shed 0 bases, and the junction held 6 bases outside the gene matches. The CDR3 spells CASSPATGGSYEQYF. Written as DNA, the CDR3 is TGTGCCAGCAGCCCTGCAACGGGAGGCTCCTACGAGCAGTACTTC.

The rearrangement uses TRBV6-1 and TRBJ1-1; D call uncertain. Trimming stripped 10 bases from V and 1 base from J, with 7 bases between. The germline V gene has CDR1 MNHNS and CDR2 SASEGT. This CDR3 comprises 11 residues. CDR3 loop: CATRGNTEAFF. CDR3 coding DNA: TGTGCCACCCGCGGGAACACTGAAGCTTTCTTT.

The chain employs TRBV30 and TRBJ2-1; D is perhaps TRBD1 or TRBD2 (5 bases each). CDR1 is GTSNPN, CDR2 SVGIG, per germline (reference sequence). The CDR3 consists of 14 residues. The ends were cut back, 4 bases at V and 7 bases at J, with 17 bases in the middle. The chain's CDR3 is CAWKFGAYKNEQFF. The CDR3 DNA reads TGTGCCTGGAAATTCGGGGCGTACAAGAATGAGCAGTTCTTC.

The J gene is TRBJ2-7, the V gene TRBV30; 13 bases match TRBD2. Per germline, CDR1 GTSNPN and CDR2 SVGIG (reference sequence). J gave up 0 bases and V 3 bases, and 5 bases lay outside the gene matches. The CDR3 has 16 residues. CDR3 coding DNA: TGTGCCTGGAGCCGACTAGCGGGGGGCTCCTCCTACGAGCAGTACTTC. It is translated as CAWSRLAGGSSYEQYF.

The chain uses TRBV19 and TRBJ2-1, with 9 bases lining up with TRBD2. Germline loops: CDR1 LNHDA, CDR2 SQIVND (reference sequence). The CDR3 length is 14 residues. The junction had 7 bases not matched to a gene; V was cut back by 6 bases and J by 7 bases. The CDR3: CASRTRREGNEQFF. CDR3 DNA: TGTGCCAGTAGAACGAGGCGGGAGGGAAATGAGCAGTTCTTC.

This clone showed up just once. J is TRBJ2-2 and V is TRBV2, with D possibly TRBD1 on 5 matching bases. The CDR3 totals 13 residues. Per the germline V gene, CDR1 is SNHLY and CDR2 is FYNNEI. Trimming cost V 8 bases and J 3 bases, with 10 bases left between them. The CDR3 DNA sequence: TGTGCCAGCGGGGCCGTCCACACCGGGGAGCTGTTTTTT. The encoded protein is CASGAVHTGELFF.

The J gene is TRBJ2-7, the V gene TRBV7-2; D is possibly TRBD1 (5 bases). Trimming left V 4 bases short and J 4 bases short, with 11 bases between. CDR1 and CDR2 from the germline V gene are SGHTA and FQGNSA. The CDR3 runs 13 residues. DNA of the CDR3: TGTGCCAGCAGCTCGAACCAGGGTTACGAGCAGTACTTC. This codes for CASSSNQGYEQYF.

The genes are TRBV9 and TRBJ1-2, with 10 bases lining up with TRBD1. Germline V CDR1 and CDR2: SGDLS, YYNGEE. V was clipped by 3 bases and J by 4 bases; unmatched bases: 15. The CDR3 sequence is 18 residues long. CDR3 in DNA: TGTGCCAGCAGCGAGAGAGGCCCCGGGACAGGGGATACCTATGGCTACACCTTC. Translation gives CASSERGPGTGDTYGYTF.

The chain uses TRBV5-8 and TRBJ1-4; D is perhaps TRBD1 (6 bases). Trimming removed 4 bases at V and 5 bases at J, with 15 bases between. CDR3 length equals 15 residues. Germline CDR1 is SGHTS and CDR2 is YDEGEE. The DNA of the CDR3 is TGTGCCAGCAGCCGGGTGGGCAGGGGAAATGAAAAACTGTTTTTT. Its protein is CASSRVGRGNEKLFF.